This T cell receptor beta chain was identified in a study of shared clonotypes between healthy human individuals (dated by TCRdb to the early 2020s). Study-wide context: A couple of women and a few men aged 18 to 49 years were included in the cohort. Per donor, three plates each were used for CD4 naive and CD4 memory, two for CD8 naive, and one for CD8 memory. To estimate repertoire size and how much clonotype sharing occurs between individuals, the study deeply sequenced the blood TCR repertoires of about five healthy adults. To increase sequencing depth and limit assay-specific biases, TCR repertoire library preparation and sequencing were carried out by different laboratories using diverse techniques. Leukapheresis yielded between about 0.85 and 10 billion PBMCs per donor. Broad study findings and their caveats: Rarefaction of sorted-subset datasets indicated incomplete sequencing despite the large sequencing depth. Because the study included only a small number of donors, the genetic and exposure-history diversity represented was limited. Roughly 5% of naive CD4, around 4% of naive CD8, about 2.5% of memory CD4, and 0.35% to 0.4% of memory CD8 clonotypes were shared across several donors. Naive subsets generally had larger estimated clonotype richness than memory subsets did. Sampling was limited to blood, and TCR repertoires in tissue likely differ from TCR repertoires in blood. Pairwise subsampling indicated that sequencing depth was expected to affect the degree of clonotype sharing among donors. Clonotypes shared by all four sorted-subset donors showed higher generation probabilities than non-shared clonotypes.

CDR3 length: 16 amino acids, cysteine to phenylalanine. Here the CDR3 DNA is all that survives: 48 bases in frame from base 1. V lost 3 bases and J lost 0 bases; the stretch between them is 15 bases long. From the germline V gene (reference sequence), CDR1 is MNHEY and CDR2 is SMNVEV. Using the deep immunoSEQ assay, TCR CDR3 regions were amplified from genomic DNA by multiplex PCR. For each cell subset, the extracted genomic DNA was distributed evenly across all wells of several immunoSEQ 96-well plates, and each plate served as one replicate. For sorted subsets, 200 to 250 ng of genomic DNA, equivalent to some 30,000 T cell genomes, went into each replicate PCR. The purified libraries were quantified using a Qubit 3.0 fluorometer, sized with a Bioanalyzer 2100, and then quantified again using the KAPA Library Quantification kit. A separate single-read 150-cycle Illumina NextSeq 550 flow cell was used to sequence each immunoSEQ 96-well plate. The authors' analysis ran thus. Because only junctional sequences without quality scores were contained in the immunoSEQ output, filtering matching that applied to full-length reads could not be performed. Sequences were annotated with PyIR, a Python wrapper for IgBLAST v1.9, and V/J genes and CDR3 were assigned using IMGT germline references. Any read was removed if the V/J assignment was weak (E-value above 1e-6), the CDR3 was missing, or the read contained stop codons, out-of-frame junctions, or ambiguous translated residues. V3J clonotypes were defined as sequences sharing an identical inferred V gene, J gene, and CDR3 amino acid sequence. To compute the percentage overlap between repertoires, the number of shared unique clonotypes was divided by the size of the smaller repertoire. Richness of each repertoire was evaluated using RTK rarefaction, the Chao1 estimator, and Recon v2.1 estimates of unobserved clonotypes. OLGA was used to compute generation probabilities for all TCRbeta clonotypes that the gDNA method yielded from a handful of donors. In its TCRdb copy, this immuneACCESS table keeps in-frame sequences only and misses some clones. Where compared with another copy, unresolved V genes explain less than half of these, and the others have no known cause. The V and J calls and clone size were taken over from that table, and D and trimming were inferred from the DNA. The sample records some 2,000,000 clones, 95% of which are singletons. Roughly 0.13% of the sample lies in the top ten.

With respect to this clone: Its specific antigen is unknown. Within one base of it there is no much larger clone, and no base qualities were kept.

Donors were healthy HIV-negative adults with no recently reported acute infections or vaccinations. Only Caucasian adults living in Nashville, Tennessee, USA were represented among the donors. CD4+ T cells were enriched through magnetic negative selection, after which naive cells were positively selected on CD45RA and the remaining negative fraction served as the memory subset. After blood collection by leukapheresis, PBMCs were isolated using Ficoll-Histopaque density gradient centrifugation and then cryopreserved in the vapor phase of liquid nitrogen. Purity and quantity of every magnetically sorted T cell population were checked by analytical flow cytometry. Genomic DNA was isolated from each sorted fraction and quantified by UV absorbance on a Nanodrop 2000c.

This receptor chain uses TRBV27 and TRBJ2-7; a tentative D match to TRBD2 spans 6 bases. The TCR sequence derives from a man aged 18 to 29 in good health. Material: naive CD4+ T cells sorted from blood. The cell subset or site label of this sample denotes: CD45RA+ positively selected. The CDR3 in this case is CASSFNGGGPSYEQYF. In nucleotide form, the sequence is TGTGCCAGCAGTTTTAACGGGGGTGGACCCTCCTACGAGCAGTACTTC.